Below, 7 T cell receptor beta chains from the same sample are listed, as sequenced in a study of T cell responses to AZD1222 COVID-19 vaccine. The data were produced by immunoSEQ multiplex PCR, yet TCRdb's version contains in-frame clones alone and is incomplete. This sample carries about 99,000 clones, approximately 92% of them seen once, and the ten largest clones take over 9.5%. Sequencing was performed on peripheral blood, taken on day 0 of AZD1222 vaccination. The receptors here all came from an adult in good health.

The rearrangement joins TRBV12-3 or TRBV12-4 to TRBJ1-2; 9 bases align to TRBD1. The CDR3 runs to 11 residues. The V segment lost 10 bases and the J segment 8 bases; nucleotides outside the gene matches: 5. The CDR3 sequence: CATQGATGYTF. CDR3 sequence (DNA): TGTGCCACACAGGGGGCGACAGGCTACACCTTC.

The chain has TRBV9 and TRBJ1-2; D ambiguous. V dropped 4 bases and J dropped 8 bases, with 9 bases sitting between them. The CDR3 has 11 residues. Germline CDR1 SGDLS, CDR2 YYNGEE. The CDR3 here is CASSRSGGYTF. The CDR3 bases are TGTGCCAGCAGCCGAAGTGGGGGCTACACCTTC.

The chain combines TRBV5-1 with TRBJ1-5; TRBD1 matches 10 bases. The CDR3 totals 16 residues. The V segment lost 4 bases and the J segment 0 bases; nucleotides outside the gene matches: 4. Germline V gives CDR1 SGHRS, CDR2 YFSETQ. The chain's CDR3 is CASSPGTGDSNQPQHF. The CDR3 DNA sequence: TGCGCCAGCAGCCCGGGGACAGGGGATAGCAATCAGCCCCAGCATTTT. The full variable domain, with the rest looked up from reference TRBV5-1 and TRBJ1-5, is KAGVTQTPRYLIKTRGQQVTLSCSPISGHRSVSWYQQTPGQGLQFLFEYFSETQRNKGNFPGRFSGRQFSNSRSEMNVSTLELGDSALYLCASSPGTGDSNQPQHFGDGTRLSIL.

Of note for this clone: Within the sample, other DNA sequences also encode this same CDR3. V usage is TRBV12-3 or TRBV12-4 and J usage is TRBJ1-2, with TRBD1 matching 8 bases. This CDR3 is built from 11 residues. With V trimmed by 8 bases and J by 7 bases, 3 bases remained unmatched. The CDR3 DNA reads TGTGCCAGCTCCGACAGGGGTGGCTACACCTTC. Translated: CASSDRGGYTF.

The chain carries TRBV30 and TRBJ1-4, with 7 bases aligning to TRBD1. This CDR3 spans 20 amino acids. Trimming took 0 bases from V and 3 from J; bases not matched to a gene: 19. From germline, CDR1 is GTSNPN and CDR2 SVGIG (reference sequence). The chain's CDR3 is CAWSVQYQAGGRRANEKLFF. CDR3 nucleotide sequence: TGTGCCTGGAGTGTACAGTATCAGGCAGGGGGACGTCGGGCTAATGAAAAACTGTTTTTT.

This clone occurred once. The chain uses TRBV4-1 and TRBJ2-5; no firm D call. V lost 1 base, J lost 5 bases, and 11 bases lay in between. The germline V gene has CDR1 MGHRA and CDR2 YSYEKL. CDR3 size: 14 residues. The CDR3 DNA follows: TGCGCCAGCAGCCAAGTTCAGACCGTGGAGACCCAGTACTTC. Protein sequence: CASSQVQTVETQYF.

The chain has TRBV14 and TRBJ2-1, with 8 bases identical to TRBD2. CDR3 size: 15 residues. Germline trimming cut 4 bases from V and 7 bases from J; bases unmatched to any gene: 9. Germline V CDR1 and CDR2: SGHDN, FVKESK. The CDR3: CASSLAGGFSNEQFF. As DNA, the CDR3 is TGTGCCAGCAGCCTTGCGGGGGGATTTTCTAATGAGCAGTTCTTC.